This T cell receptor (beta chain) was documented in a study of T cell changes during pregnancy in multiple sclerosis. Trimming took 3 bases from V and 5 from J, leaving 10 bases between them. The CDR3 has 13 amino acids. Per germline, CDR1 LNHDA and CDR2 SQIVND (reference sequence). Assay: immunoSEQ multiplex PCR; the TCRdb copy retains only in-frame clones and omits some. The table records some 64,000 clones, roughly nine tenths of them present only once. The V call is TRBV19, the J call TRBJ1-2, with unresolved D. The TCR was taken from a female donor in good health, enrolled as a control in a pregnancy study. Sequenced material: peripheral blood, taken in the first trimester of pregnancy. The CDR3 nucleotides are TGTGCCAGTAGTATCCCTACCCGATATGGCTACACCTTC. Translated, it gives CASSIPTRYGYTF.